Following are 25 T cell receptor beta chains from one sample sequenced in a study of control samples from healthy donors and cancer patients. Measured with immunoSEQ multiplex PCR; TCRdb has only the in-frame clones, and not every one. The sample lists about 22,000 clones, roughly 83% occurring once. Sample: PBMCs. These receptors were taken from a man aged 55 to 70 with head and neck cancer.

CDR3 amino acids: CASRPEGSYNSPLHF. DNA of the CDR3: TGTGCCAGCAGGCCGGAAGGGTCCTATAATTCACCCCTCCACTTT. The chain joins TRBV6-5 to TRBJ1-6; D remains ambiguous. Per germline, CDR1 MNHEY and CDR2 SVGAGI. Trimming pared 6 bases from V and 1 base from J, leaving 10 bases between. This CDR3 contains 15 residues.

There are a few counts of this clone. V gene TRBV4-1 combines with J gene TRBJ2-1; no definite D call. The CDR3 has 10 amino acids. Trimming shortened V by 5 bases and J by 7 bases, and 3 bases separated the two germline ends. Germline assignment: CDR1 MGHRA and CDR2 YSYEKL. The CDR3 loop reads CASSSNEQFF. In nucleotides, the CDR3 is TGCGCCAGCAGCTCAAATGAGCAGTTCTTC.

This chain joins TRBV5-1 and TRBJ1-1; D gene unclear. This CDR3 spans 14 amino acids. V lost 2 bases and J 6 bases, leaving 14 bases between the germline ends. Looked up from germline, CDR1 is SGHRS and CDR2 is YFSETQ. The CDR3 here is CASSFRALSSEAFF. In DNA form, the CDR3 reads TGCGCCAGCAGCTTCCGGGCCCTAAGTTCTGAAGCTTTCTTT.

Concerning this clone: Other DNA sequences within the sample encode an identical CDR3. The chain uses TRBV11-2 and TRBJ1-2; TRBD1 matches 8 bases. The CDR3 runs to 15 residues. V lost 2 bases and J lost 2; bases outside the gene matches: 4. Germline CDR1 and CDR2: SGHAT and FQNNGV. The CDR3 is CASSLRTGWNYGYTF. In DNA form, the CDR3 reads TGTGCCAGCAGCTTAAGGACAGGGTGGAACTATGGCTACACCTTC. The whole variable domain, remainder taken from reference TRBV11-2 and TRBJ1-2, is EAGVAQSPRYKIIEKRQSVAFWCNPISGHATLYWYQQILGQGPKLLIQFQNNGVVDDSQLPKDRFSAERLKGVDSTLKIQPAKLEDSAVYLCASSLRTGWNYGYTFGSGTRLTVV.

The chain has TRBV4-3 and TRBJ1-1; TRBD1 is a possible D gene (5 bases). The length of the CDR3 is 14 residues. Germline CDR1 reads LGHNA; CDR2 reads YSLEER. Trimming took 1 base from V and 1 from J, leaving 7 bases between them. CDR3 coding DNA: TGCGCCAGCAGCCAAGGGACACAGAACACTGAAGCTTTCTTT. As protein: CASSQGTQNTEAFF.

The chain employs TRBV2 and TRBJ1-6; D not resolved. CDR3 length equals 17 residues. The V end lost 1 base, the J end lost 0 bases, and 10 bases lay between the germline ends. Germline CDR1 and CDR2: SNHLY and FYNNEI. CDR3 DNA: TGTGCCAGCAGTGAAGTACAGCCGAGCTCCTATAATTCACCCCTCCACTTT. Encoded protein: CASSEVQPSSYNSPLHF.

V gene TRBV9 combines with J gene TRBJ2-7; D is unresolved. Trimming shortened V by 4 bases and J by 2 bases, and 13 bases separated the two germline ends. Looked up from germline, CDR1 is SGDLS and CDR2 is YYNGEE. CDR3 size: 14 residues. The CDR3 nucleotides are TGTGCCAGCAGCCCAGAGGACCGAGCCTACGAGCAGTACTTC. Residues: CASSPEDRAYEQYF.

This chain joins TRBV29-1 and TRBJ1-2; TRBD1 is a possible D gene (5 bases). From germline, CDR1 is SQVTM and CDR2 ANQGSEA. The germline V and J ends were trimmed by 0 bases and 4 bases, with 9 bases remaining between them. The CDR3 length is 13 residues. The CDR3 DNA reads TGCAGCGTTGAAGATAGAGGGGTCTATGGCTACACCTTC. The encoded protein is CSVEDRGVYGYTF.

This chain links TRBV3-1 (or the pseudogene TRBV3-2) with TRBJ2-3; D not resolved. V was trimmed by 2 bases and J by 7 bases, leaving 10 bases between them. Germline CDR1 reads LGHDT; CDR2 reads YNNKEL (reference sequence). The CDR3 contains 13 residues. DNA of the CDR3: TGTGCCAGCAGCCAAAGTCTTCTCCATACGCAGTATTTT. Translated, it gives CASSQSLLHTQYF.

The V gene is TRBV7-2, the J gene TRBJ1-2; the match to TRBD1 covers 7 bases. The V gene end was trimmed by 1 base and the J gene end by 5 bases; junction bases not matched to a gene: 4. Germline CDR1 reads SGHTA; CDR2 reads FQGNSA. The CDR3 length is 14 residues. The CDR3 spells CASSLGQGEYGYTF. The CDR3 DNA reads TGTGCCAGCAGCTTAGGGCAGGGGGAATATGGCTACACCTTC.

The V gene is TRBV7-2, the J gene TRBJ2-5; 7 bases fit TRBD2. The CDR3 runs 15 residues. The junction had 12 bases not matched to a gene; V was cut back by 6 bases and J by 5 bases. Germline assignment: CDR1 SGHTA and CDR2 FQGNSA. The CDR3 DNA sequence: TGTGCCAGCAGTCCCCAGTCGGAGGGAGGGGAGACCCAGTACTTC. Protein product: CASSPQSEGGETQYF.

This clone appeared a single time. V and J are TRBV7-2 and TRBJ2-1, with 15 bases matching TRBD2. Looked up from germline, CDR1 is SGHTA and CDR2 is FQGNSA. The V segment lost 7 bases and the J segment 6 bases; nucleotides outside the gene matches: 13. CDR3 length equals 18 residues. Here the CDR3 reads CASTLGTSGGTRSNEQFF. The CDR3 nucleotides read TGTGCCAGCACCCTTGGGACTAGCGGGGGGACTAGGAGCAATGAGCAGTTCTTC.

V usage is TRBV15 and J usage is TRBJ1-2; D remains unclear. The CDR3 sequence is 14 residues long. Germline CDR1 is LNHNV and CDR2 is YYDKDF (reference sequence). Trimming took 0 bases from V and 1 from J, leaving 6 bases between them. The CDR3 protein is CATSRDRNNYGYTF. The CDR3, as DNA: TGTGCCACCAGCAGAGATAGGAATAACTATGGCTACACCTTC.

Written as DNA, the CDR3 is TGTGCCAGCAGGGTAACAGGGGGCAGCAATCAGCCCCAGCATTTT. This codes for CASRVTGGSNQPQHF. The chain uses TRBV6-5 and TRBJ1-5; the match to TRBD1 covers 9 bases. CDR1 and CDR2 (germline): MNHEY, SVGAGI. The CDR3 runs to 15 residues. The V gene end was trimmed by 6 bases and the J gene end by 1 base; junction bases not matched to a gene: 4.

The rearrangement joins TRBV7-8 to TRBJ2-7; 12 bases are shared with TRBD1. CDR1 is SGHVS, CDR2 FQNEAQ, per germline. The trim removed 3 bases at V and 2 bases at J, leaving 5 bases unmatched. The CDR3 is 16 amino acids. This chain's CDR3 is CASSLGQGAPTYEQYF. DNA of the CDR3: TGTGCCAGCAGCTTGGGACAGGGGGCCCCTACCTACGAGCAGTACTTC.

The chain links TRBV4-3 to TRBJ1-2, with D possibly being TRBD1 (5 bases). This CDR3 has 15 residues. With 0 bases removed from V and 4 bases from J, the gap between germline ends came to 12 bases. Germline CDR1 reads LGHNA; CDR2 reads YSLEER. The CDR3 protein is CASSQDLVGTYGYTF. The CDR3, as DNA: TGCGCCAGCAGCCAAGATCTGGTAGGGACCTATGGCTACACCTTC.

This chain joins TRBV18 and TRBJ2-3; 10 nucleotides line up with TRBD2. The CDR3 is 18 amino acids. Germline CDR1 KGHSH, CDR2 LQKENI. Losses at the gene ends were 0 bases for V and 3 bases for J; bases not matched to a gene: 9. This chain's CDR3 is CASSPPTAGGYVTDTQYF. CDR3 sequence (DNA): TGTGCCAGCTCACCACCGACAGCGGGGGGGTATGTGACAGATACGCAGTATTTT.

The genes are TRBV6-6 and TRBJ1-2; TRBD1 matches at 7 bases. CDR1 is MNHNY and CDR2 is SVGAGI in the germline V gene (reference sequence). There are 15 residues in the CDR3. V lost 2 bases, J lost 8 bases, and 11 bases stayed unmatched. The CDR3 coding sequence is TGTGCCAGCAGTTACGGGGTCAACACAGGGGACGGCTACACCTTC. This translates into CASSYGVNTGDGYTF.

V usage is TRBV6-5 and J usage is TRBJ2-5; D not certain. Germline V lookup: CDR1 MNHEY, CDR2 SVGAGI. V was cut by 2 bases and J by 7 bases, with 14 bases left in between. This CDR3 is built from 14 residues. CDR3 bases: TGTGCCAGCAGTTACAGTGCCCCCCCCGGGACCCAGTACTTC. It specifies CASSYSAPPGTQYF.

The chain recombines TRBV5-8 with TRBJ1-6, with D maybe TRBD1 (6 bases). The V end was cut by 3 bases, the J end by 5 bases, with 15 bases between. This CDR3 comprises 16 residues. Germline V lookup: CDR1 SGHTS, CDR2 YDEGEE. The CDR3 spells CASSSRSTGHNSPLHF. The CDR3 region has the DNA TGTGCCAGCAGCTCAAGGTCGACAGGTCATAATTCACCCCTCCACTTT.

This chain connects TRBV11-3 to TRBJ1-1; 8 nucleotides match TRBD1. The V and J ends lost 3 bases and 0 bases, in that order; junction bases with no gene match: 3. CDR3 size: 15 residues. The germline V gene encodes CDR1 SGHNT and CDR2 YENEEA. This chain's CDR3 is CASSFRTGLNTEAFF. The CDR3 DNA sequence: TGTGCCAGCAGCTTTCGGACAGGGTTGAACACTGAAGCTTTCTTT.

The chain has TRBV6-6 and TRBJ2-1; 7 bases align to TRBD2. Trimming cost V 2 bases and J 8 bases; bases outside gene matches: 9. The CDR3 loop spans 15 amino acids. Germline loops: CDR1 MNHNY, CDR2 SVGAGI (reference sequence). For the CDR3, the DNA is TGTGCCAGCAGTTACGGGAGACTAGCTGCCGATGAGCAGTTCTTC. Protein: CASSYGRLAADEQFF.

The chain carries TRBV7-2 and TRBJ2-7; 7 bases agree with TRBD2. The CDR3 runs to 14 residues. The V segment lost 6 bases and the J segment 4 bases; nucleotides outside the gene matches: 9. CDR1 is SGHTA and CDR2 is FQGNSA in the germline V gene. Here the CDR3 DNA reads TGTGCCAGCAGTCCGTGGCGGGAGTTATACGAGCAGTACTTC. The encoded protein is CASSPWRELYEQYF.

The chain couples TRBV6-5 to TRBJ1-1; 7 bases align to TRBD1. This CDR3 has 14 residues. The germline CDR1 and CDR2 sequences are MNHEY and SVGAGI. The ends lost 7 bases at V and 0 bases at J; junction bases unmatched: 5. The CDR3 spells CASTQGELNTEAFF. DNA of the CDR3: TGTGCCAGCACCCAGGGGGAGTTGAACACTGAAGCTTTCTTT.

V usage is TRBV23-1 and J usage is TRBJ2-1; the D gene is possibly TRBD2 (6 bases). TRBV23-1 is noted as an ORF with a role that remains uncertain. The length of the CDR3 is 15 residues. V was clipped by 4 bases and J by 0 bases, with 10 bases between them. The CDR3 protein is CASSLAGLSYNEQFF. The DNA of the CDR3 is TGCGCCAGCAGTCTGGCGGGGCTCTCCTACAATGAGCAGTTCTTC.